This T cell receptor (beta chain) was profiled in a study of cytomegalovirus exposure and HLA in healthy donors. Study-wide context: Approximately 85 million unique TCRs from HLA-typed donors were held in an early release of data. Study results and caveats: Being productive about 90% or about 30% of the time was typical of most TCR beta V segments in an earlier analysis. For most subjects, TCR beta sequences were reported to predict HLA-A and HLA-B alleles with accuracy. Three CMV-associated chains proved CMV antigen-specific in vitro.

Worth noting for this clone: The antigen remains undetermined.

With 60 Vbeta and 13 Jbeta primers, the PCR was carried out. Here immunoSEQ multiplex PCR was the method, and the copy in TCRdb shows in-frame clones only, minus some. Of around 150,000 clones listed, about 75% were seen once; the top ten hold 4% to 5%. The V gene lost 1 base and the J gene lost 4 bases, with 13 bases spanning the gap. The CDR3 is 15 amino acids. The germline gives CDR1 SQVTM, CDR2 ANQGSEA. The chain joins TRBV29-1 to TRBJ1-4; a possible D gene is TRBD1 (6 bases). Sequencing was carried out using PBMCs. The clonotype comes from a man between 18 and 29 years old in good health and CMV-seropositive. The CDR3 region has the DNA TGCAGCGTTGAAGCAGGGGCCCCTTTTAATGAAAAACTGTTTTTT. Protein sequence: CSVEAGAPFNEKLFF. Using reference TRBV29-1 and TRBJ1-4 for the parts outside the CDR3, the full variable domain is SAVISQKPSRDICQRGTSLTIQCQVDSQVTMMFWYRQQPGQSLTLIATANQGSEATYESGFVIDKFPISRPNLTFSTLTVSNMSPEDSSIYLCSVEAGAPFNEKLFFGSGTQLSVL.